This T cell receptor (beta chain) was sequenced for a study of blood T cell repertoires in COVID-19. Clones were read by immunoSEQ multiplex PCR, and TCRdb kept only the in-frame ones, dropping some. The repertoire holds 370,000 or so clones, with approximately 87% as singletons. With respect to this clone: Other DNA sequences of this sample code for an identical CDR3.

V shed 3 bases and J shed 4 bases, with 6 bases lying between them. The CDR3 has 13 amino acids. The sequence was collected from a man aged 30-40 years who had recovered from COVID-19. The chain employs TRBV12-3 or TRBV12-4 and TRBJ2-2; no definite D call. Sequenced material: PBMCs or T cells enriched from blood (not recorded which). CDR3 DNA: TGTGCCAGCAGTTTGGTCGGCACCGGGGAGCTGTTTTTT. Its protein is CASSLVGTGELFF.